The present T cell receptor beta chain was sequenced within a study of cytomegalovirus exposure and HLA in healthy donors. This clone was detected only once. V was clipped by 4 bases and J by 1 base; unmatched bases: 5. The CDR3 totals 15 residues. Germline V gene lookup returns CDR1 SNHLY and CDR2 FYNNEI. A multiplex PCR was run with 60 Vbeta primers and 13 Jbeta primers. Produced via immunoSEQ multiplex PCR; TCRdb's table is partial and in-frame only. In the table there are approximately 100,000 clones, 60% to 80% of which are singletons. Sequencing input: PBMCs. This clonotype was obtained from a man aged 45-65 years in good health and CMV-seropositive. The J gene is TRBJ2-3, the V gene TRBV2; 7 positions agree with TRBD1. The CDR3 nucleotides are TGTGCCAGCAGTGGAACAGACAGGGGCACAGATACGCAGTATTTT. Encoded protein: CASSGTDRGTDTQYF.